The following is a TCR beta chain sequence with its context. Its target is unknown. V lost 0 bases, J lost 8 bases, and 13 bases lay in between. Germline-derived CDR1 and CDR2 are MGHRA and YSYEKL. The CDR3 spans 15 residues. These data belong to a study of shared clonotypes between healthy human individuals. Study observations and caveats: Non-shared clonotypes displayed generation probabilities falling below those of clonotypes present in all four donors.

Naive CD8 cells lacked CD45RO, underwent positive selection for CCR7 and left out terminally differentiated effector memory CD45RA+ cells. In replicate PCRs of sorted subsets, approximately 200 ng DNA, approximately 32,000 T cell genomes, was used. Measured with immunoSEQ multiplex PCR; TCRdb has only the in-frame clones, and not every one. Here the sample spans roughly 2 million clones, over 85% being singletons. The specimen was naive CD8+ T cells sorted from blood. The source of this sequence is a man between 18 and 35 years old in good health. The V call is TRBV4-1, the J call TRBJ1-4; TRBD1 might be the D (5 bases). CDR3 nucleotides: TGCGCCAGCAGCCAAGATGAGCAGGGCTGGGAAAAACTGTTTTTT. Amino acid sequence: CASSQDEQGWEKLFF.